The 31 T cell receptor beta chains presented below share a single source sample, sequenced in a study of T cells in Graves' hyperthyroidism and ophthalmopathy. TCR beta CDR3 regions were amplified from RNA transcripts. The HTBI set primed first-round TCR CDR3 RT-PCR. TCRdb reprocessed the multiplex PCR reads via MiXCR and lists one record per CDR3 protein. The sample holds roughly 500,000 distinct CDR3 sequences, approximately 15% seen once. Material: blood. The origin of the receptors is a young woman with Graves' hyperthyroidism that later progressed to Graves' ophthalmopathy.

The chain is built from TRBV3-1 and TRBJ2-3, with 10 bases matching TRBD1. The CDR3 has 16 amino acids. The germline V gene has CDR1 LGHDT and CDR2 YNNKEL (reference sequence). V lost 0 bases to trimming and J lost 4 bases; unmatched junction nucleotides: 4. The CDR3 is CASSQEDRGWPDTQYF. The CDR3, as DNA: TGTGCCAGCAGCCAAGAGGACAGGGGGTGGCCAGATACGCAGTATTTT.

V and J are TRBV9 and TRBJ1-2; D is perhaps TRBD1 (6 bases). The V gene's germline CDR1 is SGDLS and CDR2 YYNGEE. V lost 7 bases, J lost 1 base, and 14 bases lay in between. The CDR3 covers 14 residues. The CDR3 nucleotides are TGTGCCAGCGATCAGGGGATCGGTAACTATGGCTACACCTTC. As protein: CASDQGIGNYGYTF.

The rearrangement joins TRBV7-3 to TRBJ2-2; the match to TRBD1 covers 8 bases. This CDR3 has 14 amino acids. V shed 5 bases and J 7 bases; nucleotides not matched to a gene: 6. Germline V lookup: CDR1 SGHTA, CDR2 FQGTGA. The DNA for the CDR3 is TGTGCCAGCAGCGACAGGGGCTGGGGCGGGGAGCTGTTTTTT. Translated: CASSDRGWGGELFF.

The J gene is TRBJ2-1, the V gene TRBV5-4; 7 nucleotides match TRBD1. The germline V gene has CDR1 SGHNT and CDR2 YYREEE (reference sequence). J was trimmed by 4 bases and V by 5 bases; bases with no gene match: 9. This CDR3 is 15 amino acids long. The CDR3 DNA is TGTGCCAGCAGTAGGGCAGGGGGAACATACAATGAGCAGTTCTTC. It codes for CASSRAGGTYNEQFF.

The genes are TRBV15 and TRBJ2-1, with D hard to call. CDR3 length equals 12 residues. CDR1 and CDR2 (germline): LNHNV, YYDKDF (reference sequence). Trimming left V 0 bases short and J 8 bases short, with 5 bases between. The CDR3 DNA sequence: TGTGCCACCAGCAGAGATACGGATGAGCAGTTCTTC. Translation: CATSRDTDEQFF.

This clonotype was seen ten or more times. This chain links TRBV29-1 with TRBJ2-7; TRBD1 might be the D (5 bases). The CDR3 spans 13 residues. Germline V gene data show CDR1 as SQVTM and CDR2 as ANQGSEA. V lost 4 bases and J lost 0, with 10 bases in between. In DNA, the CDR3 is TGCAGCGTTGGGCAGGGAAGCTCCTACGAGCAGTACTTC. It encodes CSVGQGSSYEQYF.

The chain employs TRBV12-3 or TRBV12-4 and TRBJ2-5; D is perhaps TRBD1 (6 bases). V was clipped by 8 bases and J by 5 bases, with 21 bases between them. The CDR3 spans 15 residues. The CDR3 nucleotides are TGTGCCAGCCGTTCTAGACTGGGGGCGGTGGAGACCCAGTACTTC. Protein product: CASRSRLGAVETQYF.

The sample holds a few counts of this clonotype. J is TRBJ2-7 and V is TRBV11-3, with D possibly being TRBD1 (6 bases). Germline assignment: CDR1 SGHNT and CDR2 YENEEA. This CDR3 has 13 amino acids. V was pared by 5 bases and J by 2 bases, with 10 bases between. The CDR3 here is CASSGTYPYEQYF. The CDR3 DNA sequence: TGTGCCAGCAGCGGGACATACCCCTACGAGCAGTACTTC. The full variable domain, completed using reference TRBV11-3 and TRBJ2-7, is EAGVVQSPRYKIIEKKQPVAFWCNPISGHNTLYWYLQNLGQGPELLIRYENEEAVDDSQLPKDRFSAERLKGVDSTLKIQPAELGDSAVYLCASSGTYPYEQYFGPGTRLTVT.

This clonotype was seen at least ten times. V is TRBV11-3 and J is TRBJ2-7; D gene unclear. Trimming removed 5 bases from V and 2 bases from J, with 13 bases in between. CDR3 length equals 14 residues. Germline V gives CDR1 SGHNT, CDR2 YENEEA. This CDR3 is CASSPHGRAYEQYF. CDR3 coding DNA: TGTGCCAGCAGCCCTCATGGACGAGCCTACGAGCAGTACTTC.

This clonotype came up many times. The rearrangement links TRBV29-1 to TRBJ1-1, with D uncertain. CDR3 size: 13 residues. Germline assignment: CDR1 SQVTM and CDR2 ANQGSEA. Trimming cost V 1 base and J 1 base, with 7 bases left between them. The CDR3 DNA sequence: TGCAGCGTTGAAGTTCAGAAGAACACTGAAGCTTTCTTT. Translated, it gives CSVEVQKNTEAFF.

This clonotype was seen at least ten times. The genes are TRBV29-1 and TRBJ2-7, with a weak D call TRBD1 (8 bases). Germline CDR1 and CDR2: SQVTM and ANQGSEA. V was clipped by 2 bases and J by 1 base, with 15 bases between them. The CDR3 is 15 residues long. CDR3 amino acids: CSVERGDRTSYEQYF. The DNA for the CDR3 is TGCAGCGTTGAACGGGGGGACAGGACTTCCTACGAGCAGTACTTC.

The CDR3 here is CASSQLRGGSDEQYF. CDR3 coding DNA: TGCGCCAGCAGCCAGCTCCGGGGCGGGAGCGACGAGCAGTACTTC. The rearrangement uses TRBV4-3 and TRBJ2-7; the match to TRBD2 covers 7 bases. In germline, CDR1 is LGHNA, CDR2 YSLEER. The V and J ends lost 3 bases and 5 bases, in that order; junction bases with no gene match: 10. The CDR3 has 15 amino acids.

The chain joins TRBV19 to TRBJ2-7, with no clear D. This CDR3 has 13 residues. V was cut by 1 base and J by 6 bases, with 10 bases left in between. CDR1 is LNHDA, CDR2 SQIVND, per germline (reference sequence). CDR3 protein: CASSIVPFREQYF. CDR3 DNA sequence: TGTGCCAGTAGTATAGTCCCCTTTCGCGAGCAGTACTTC.

The genes are TRBV25-1 and TRBJ1-4; a possible D gene is TRBD1 (6 bases). V was shortened by 0 bases and J by 8 bases, with 22 bases between the two germline ends. The germline gives CDR1 MGHDK, CDR2 SYGVNS. There are 18 residues in the CDR3. The CDR3 loop is CASSEYGKGVDRGEKLFF. The CDR3, as DNA: TGTGCCAGCAGTGAATACGGCAAGGGGGTGGATCGTGGCGAAAAACTGTTTTTT.

This clonotype came up many times. The rearrangement uses TRBV11-3 and TRBJ2-3; D call uncertain. Germline V gene data show CDR1 as SGHNT and CDR2 as YENEEA. CDR3 length equals 14 residues. Between the trimmed V and J ends, which lost 3 bases and 0 bases, there was a span of 7 bases. CDR3 sequence reads: CASSLAPSTDTQYF. The CDR3 DNA sequence: TGTGCCAGCAGCTTGGCCCCGAGCACAGATACGCAGTATTTT.

This clonotype was observed at least ten times. The gene calls are TRBV14 and TRBJ1-2; no definite D call. CDR3 length: 12 residues. V lost 2 bases and J 4 bases, leaving 5 bases between the germline ends. Germline V CDR1 and CDR2: SGHDN, FVKESK. The CDR3 DNA is TGTGCCAGCAGCCAAAATCTCTATGGCTACACCTTC. Encoded protein: CASSQNLYGYTF.

Remarks on this clonotype: A much bigger clone sits one base away, suggesting this may be a read error. The chain employs TRBV30 and TRBJ2-6; TRBD2 is a possible D gene (7 bases). Germline CDR1 GTSNPN, CDR2 SVGIG (reference sequence). The CDR3 is 16 amino acids. As DNA, the CDR3 is TGTGCCTGGGGGACCAGCGGGATGCCGGGGGCCAACGTCCTGGCTTTC. Protein product: CAWGTSGMPGANVLAF.

This clonotype was seen at least ten times. CDR3 sequence (DNA): TGTGCCAGCAGATCTCGGACTAGCGGGAGGCCGAACCGAACACCGGGGGAGCTGTTTTTT. Amino acid sequence: CASRSRTSGRPNRTPGELFF. This chain links TRBV11-3 with TRBJ2-2; 14 bases match TRBD2. This CDR3 spans 20 amino acids. V lost 6 bases to trimming and J lost 8 bases; unmatched junction nucleotides: 20. From germline, CDR1 is SGHNT and CDR2 YENEEA.

The table lists this clonotype with many counts. V usage is TRBV24-1 and J usage is TRBJ1-6; D is unclear. V was trimmed by 11 bases and J by 8 bases, leaving 21 bases between them. The germline CDR1 and CDR2 sequences are KGHDR and SFDVKD. The CDR3 covers 15 residues. For the CDR3, the DNA is TGTGCCAACTTACCGGCCAATAGCTGGGATTCACCCCTCCACTTT. Protein sequence: CANLPANSWDSPLHF.

Ten or more counts support this clonotype. The V gene is TRBV7-6, the J gene TRBJ1-1; possibly TRBD1 for D (5 bases). Germline V CDR1 and CDR2: SGHVS, FNYEAQ. The CDR3 consists of 18 residues. Trimming left V 2 bases short and J 8 bases short, with 27 bases between. CDR3 coding DNA: TGTGCCAGCAGCTTAACGTCATTAGGAGTCGGGGGTTGGTCCGAAGCTTTCTTT. This codes for CASSLTSLGVGGWSEAFF.

This clonotype came up many times. The gene calls are TRBV4-1 and TRBJ2-1, with D perhaps matching TRBD2 (6 bases). CDR3 length: 15 amino acids. Germline V gene lookup returns CDR1 MGHRA and CDR2 YSYEKL. Trimming pared 0 bases from V and 6 bases from J, leaving 12 bases between. CDR3 in amino acids: CASSQDWAGFNEQFF. CDR3 DNA: TGCGCCAGCAGCCAAGATTGGGCGGGGTTCAATGAGCAGTTCTTC.

The V call is TRBV4-1, the J call TRBJ1-1, with TRBD1 as a possible D gene (5 bases). The germline V gene encodes CDR1 MGHRA and CDR2 YSYEKL. Trimming stripped 1 base from V and 14 bases from J, with 17 bases between. The CDR3 runs 13 residues. The CDR3 loop is CASSQVTGERVFF. The CDR3 nucleotides read TGCGCCAGCAGCCAAGTGACGGGGGAGCGGGTGTTCTTT.

This clonotype has ten or more counts. This chain uses TRBV7-2 with TRBJ2-5; the D call may be TRBD1 or TRBD2 (5 bases each). CDR1 and CDR2 (germline): SGHTA, FQGNSA. V was trimmed by 3 bases and J by 11 bases, leaving 10 bases between them. CDR3 length: 11 residues. The CDR3 sequence is CASSLGDQQYF. As DNA, the CDR3 is TGTGCCAGCAGCTTGGGGGATCAACAGTACTTC.

The table lists this clonotype with a few counts. The V call is TRBV19, the J call TRBJ2-2; no clear D gene. CDR1 is LNHDA, CDR2 SQIVND, per germline (reference sequence). The V end was cut by 5 bases, the J end by 0 bases, with 10 bases between. This CDR3 has 15 amino acids. CDR3: CASSVRTTNTGELFF. CDR3 coding DNA: TGTGCCAGTAGTGTAAGGACCACGAACACCGGGGAGCTGTTTTTT.

The table lists this clonotype with many counts. The chain recombines TRBV28 with TRBJ2-5; D is possibly TRBD2 (5 bases). With 10 bases removed from V and 5 bases from J, the gap between germline ends came to 14 bases. The CDR3 contains 12 residues. Germline CDR1 is MDHEN and CDR2 is SYDVKM. The CDR3: CATVASWETQYF. CDR3 DNA: TGTGCCACCGTTGCTAGCTGGGAGACCCAGTACTTC.

This chain connects TRBV6-1 to TRBJ1-5; TRBD1 matches 9 bases. Trimming at V came to 5 bases and at J to 0 bases, leaving 11 bases not matched to a gene. This CDR3 has 18 amino acids. The germline V gene encodes CDR1 MNHNS and CDR2 SASEGT. The CDR3 DNA follows: TGTGCCAGCAGTCCCTGGACAGGGGAGACTCGTAGCAATCAGCCCCAGCATTTT. Residues: CASSPWTGETRSNQPQHF.

The chain carries TRBV7-9 and TRBJ2-3, with D tentatively TRBD1 or TRBD2 (5 bases each). Trimming took 3 bases from V and 2 from J, leaving 12 bases between them. Germline-derived CDR1 and CDR2 are SEHNR and FQNEAQ (reference sequence). The length of the CDR3 is 15 residues. CDR3 coding DNA: TGTGCCAGCAGCTTGGGACCTGGGCCCACAGATACGCAGTATTTT. This sequence encodes CASSLGPGPTDTQYF.

In this sample, this clonotype turned up a few times. At one of its ends the junction is not consistent with the germline gene, which may arise from a read error. This rearrangement joins TRBV11-3 to TRBJ1-5; tentative D call: TRBD1 (6 bases). This CDR3 comprises 15 residues. Germline V gene sequence: CDR1 SGHNT, CDR2 YENEEA. CDR3 nucleotides: TGCGCCAGCAGCCAAGACCGGGACAACAATCAGCCCCAGCATTTT. This gives the protein CASSQDRDNNQPQHF.

The V and J genes are TRBV20-1 and TRBJ1-2; D is unclear. The germline V gene encodes CDR1 DFQATT and CDR2 SNEGSKA (reference sequence). V dropped 3 bases and J dropped 4 bases, with 9 bases sitting between them. The CDR3 has 12 residues. In DNA form, the CDR3 reads TGCAGTGCTAGCCCTACCGTCTATGGCTACACCTTC. Translation gives CSASPTVYGYTF.

This clonotype was recorded at least ten times. The chain combines TRBV29-1 with TRBJ2-3; no firm D call. Trimming took off 3 bases at V and 6 bases at J, with 13 bases between the two ends. The germline CDR1 and CDR2 sequences are SQVTM and ANQGSEA. The CDR3 consists of 13 residues. The CDR3 sequence is CSVEGLGPDTQYF. The CDR3 DNA reads TGCAGCGTTGAGGGTCTCGGGCCCGATACGCAGTATTTT.

About this clonotype itself: The junction shows a germline mismatch at one end, possibly a read error. The rearrangement joins TRBV10-3 to TRBJ1-5; no clear D gene. Germline-derived CDR1 and CDR2 are ENHRY and SYGVKD. The CDR3 is 19 amino acids. CDR3 sequence: CAIRSALGRRVDSNQPKHF. The CDR3 DNA sequence: TGTGCCATCAGGTCCGCCTTAGGACGGAGGGTAGATAGCAATCAGCCCAAGCATTTT.